A single sample is the source of the 4 T cell receptor beta chains below, sequenced in a study of T-cell reconstitution after alpha-beta-depleted transplantation in children. Molecular barcoding with unique molecular identifiers was used for the TCRbeta library. TCRdb reanalysed the PCR reads using MiXCR and keeps one entry per CDR3 protein. The table includes fewer than 400,000 distinct CDR3 sequences, just over 20% detected once. Sequencing used PBMCs from the stem cell graft donor, obtained from the stem cell graft. The receptor set was obtained from a human donor who donated a stem cell graft to a child with acute myeloid leukemia.

The V gene is TRBV4-2, the J gene TRBJ1-6, with D uncertain. Germline values: CDR1 LGHNA, CDR2 YNFKEQ. The CDR3 has 15 residues. V shed 0 bases and J shed 9 bases, with 12 bases lying between them. The CDR3 here is CASSQDLAGSSPLHF. In DNA form, the CDR3 reads TGTGCCAGCAGCCAAGATCTCGCGGGGAGTTCACCCCTCCACTTT.

In its sample, this clonotype was seen many times. The chain couples TRBV20-1 to TRBJ2-7, with 8 bases lining up with TRBD2. J gave up 0 bases and V 0 bases, and 7 bases lay outside the gene matches. Germline lookup yields CDR1 DFQATT and CDR2 SNEGSKA (reference sequence). This CDR3 comprises 16 residues. CDR3 amino acids: CSARDRALADSYEQYF. The DNA for the CDR3 is TGCAGTGCTAGAGATCGGGCACTAGCGGACTCCTACGAGCAGTACTTC.

This clonotype was picked up many times. The chain couples TRBV25-1 to TRBJ2-5; D assignment may be TRBD1 or TRBD2 (5 bases each). V lost 4 bases, J lost 0 bases, and 6 bases lay in between. The CDR3 totals 13 residues. Germline V gene data show CDR1 as MGHDK and CDR2 as SYGVNS. The CDR3 reads CASSGGNQETQYF. In nucleotides, the CDR3 is TGTGCCAGCAGTGGGGGGAACCAAGAGACCCAGTACTTC.

This clonotype has just a few counts. The chain couples TRBV28 to TRBJ2-3; D is uncertain. The CDR3 has 14 amino acids. Germline CDR1 is MDHEN and CDR2 is SYDVKM. The V end lost 6 bases, the J end lost 3 bases, and 13 bases lay between the germline ends. CDR3 loop: CASRPPGTTDTQYF. CDR3 nucleotides: TGTGCCAGCAGACCCCCCGGAACTACAGATACGCAGTATTTT.